One sample yielded the 10 T cell receptor beta chains listed below, sequenced in a study of read filtering for tumor transcriptome and immune sequencing. The library was built from roughly 400 ng RNA with molecular barcoded adaptors for alpha/delta and beta/gamma chains. Each CDR3 protein is one row after TCRdb ran MiXCR on the reads. This sample has about 39,000 distinct CDR3 sequences, with roughly an eighth found just once. The sequencing input was a population of CD138-negative cells sorted from bone marrow. The source is a donor at least 40 years old with multiple myeloma.

This clonotype appeared many times. This rearrangement joins TRBV10-3 to TRBJ2-3, with D tentatively TRBD1 (6 bases). Germline-derived CDR1 and CDR2 are ENHRY and SYGVKD. V lost 0 bases and J 5 bases, leaving 12 bases between the germline ends. CDR3 length: 15 amino acids. CDR3 region: CAISESGARRDTQYF. The DNA for the CDR3 is TGTGCCATCAGTGAGTCGGGGGCGAGGAGAGATACGCAGTATTTT.

This clonotype was recorded at least ten times. This chain joins TRBV9 and TRBJ1-1; no clear D gene. The CDR3 has 14 residues. The ends were cut back, 2 bases at V and 1 base at J, with 9 bases in the middle. The germline gives CDR1 SGDLS, CDR2 YYNGEE. CDR3 DNA: TGTGCCAGCAGCGTTGATGGAAGGAACACTGAAGCTTTCTTT. This sequence encodes CASSVDGRNTEAFF. Based on the CDR3 plus reference TRBV9 and TRBJ1-1, the full variable domain is DSGVTQTPKHLITATGQRVTLRCSPRSGDLSVYWYQQSLDQGLQFLIQYYNGEERAKGNILERFSAQQFPDLHSELNLSSLELGDSALYFCASSVDGRNTEAFFGQGTRLTVV.

By share of the sample, this clonotype is medium-sized (0.01 to 0.1%). J is TRBJ2-1 and V is TRBV7-2; weak D call: TRBD1 (5 bases). Germline assignment: CDR1 SGHTA and CDR2 FQGNSA. Trimming stripped 2 bases from V and 7 bases from J, with 21 bases between. CDR3 length: 17 amino acids. CDR3 in amino acids: CASSLWVSTTASNEQFF. In DNA, the CDR3 is TGTGCCAGCAGCTTATGGGTGTCCACGACAGCTTCAAATGAGCAGTTCTTC.

The sample holds many counts of this clonotype. The chain has TRBV7-8 and TRBJ2-3; D may be TRBD2 (5 bases). CDR3 length equals 13 residues. V lost 5 bases, J lost 6 bases, and 12 bases lay in between. CDR1 is SGHVS and CDR2 is FQNEAQ in the germline V gene. Here the CDR3 DNA reads TGTGCCAGCAGCCCCCCTAGGGAGGATACGCAGTATTTT. Residues: CASSPPREDTQYF. Together with reference TRBV7-8 and TRBJ2-3, the CDR3 gives the full variable domain: GAGVSQSPRYKVAKRGQDVALRCDPISGHVSLFWYQQALGQGPEFLTYFQNEAQLDKSGLPSDRFFAERPEGSVSTLKIQRTQQEDSAVYLCASSPPREDTQYFGPGTRLTVL.

This clonotype was observed at least ten times. The CDR3 nucleotides are TGTGCCATCAGTGCCGGGACAGCGGAGACCCAGTACTTC. Amino acid sequence: CAISAGTAETQYF. J is TRBJ2-5 and V is TRBV10-3; 7 bases are a match to TRBD1. Germline loops: CDR1 ENHRY, CDR2 SYGVKD. The CDR3 has 13 residues. V shed 4 bases and J 5 bases; nucleotides not matched to a gene: 4.

This clonotype was found many times. This chain connects TRBV7-9 to TRBJ2-1; D may correspond to TRBD1 or TRBD2 (5 bases each). Germline CDR1 SEHNR, CDR2 FQNEAQ (reference sequence). CDR3 length: 13 residues. Trimming removed 6 bases from V and 4 bases from J, with 10 bases in between. CDR3 sequence: CASSGTVYNEQFF. As DNA, the CDR3 is TGTGCCAGCAGTGGGACCGTATACAATGAGCAGTTCTTC.

This clonotype came up many times. V usage is TRBV11-2 and J usage is TRBJ1-2; 9 bases are a match to TRBD1. The CDR3 sequence is 13 residues long. Germline trimming cut 5 bases from V and 7 bases from J; bases unmatched to any gene: 5. Per the germline V gene, CDR1 is SGHAT and CDR2 is FQNNGV. The CDR3 DNA is TGTGCCAGCAGCCTAGGGACAGGGCTTGGCTACACCTTC. It codes for CASSLGTGLGYTF. Complete variable domain (other parts from reference TRBV11-2 and TRBJ1-2): EAGVAQSPRYKIIEKRQSVAFWCNPISGHATLYWYQQILGQGPKLLIQFQNNGVVDDSQLPKDRFSAERLKGVDSTLKIQPAKLEDSAVYLCASSLGTGLGYTFGSGTRLTVV.

This clonotype has ten or more counts. The chain combines TRBV5-1 with TRBJ1-6; 7 nucleotides line up with TRBD1. The CDR3 consists of 15 residues. Germline V gives CDR1 SGHRS, CDR2 YFSETQ. V trimming: 0 bases; J trimming: 7 bases; junction bases outside the gene matches: 4. Written as DNA, the CDR3 is TGCGCCAGCAGCTTGGCTGCAGGGGGGAATTCACCCCTCCACTTT. Its translation: CASSLAAGGNSPLHF.

This clonotype was counted at least ten times. V and J are TRBV5-4 and TRBJ1-1; D possibly corresponds to TRBD1 (5 bases). V dropped 5 bases and J dropped 7 bases, with 15 bases sitting between them. The length of the CDR3 is 13 residues. CDR1 is SGHNT and CDR2 is YYREEE in the germline V gene (reference sequence). This CDR3 reads CASRPTGRGEAFF. The CDR3 DNA sequence: TGTGCCAGCAGGCCAACGGGGAGGGGTGAAGCTTTCTTT. Variable domain in full (rest from reference TRBV5-4 and TRBJ1-1): ETGVTQSPTHLIKTRGQQVTLRCSSQSGHNTVSWYQQALGQGPQFIFQYYREEENGRGNFPPRFSGLQFPNYSSELNVNALELDDSALYLCASRPTGRGEAFFGQGTRLTVV.

This clonotype was observed many times. Since a much larger clone is just one base distant, this may be a read error. The V gene is TRBV19, the J gene TRBJ2-1; no firm D call. Germline loops: CDR1 LNHDA, CDR2 SQIVND (reference sequence). The CDR3 totals 13 residues. The CDR3 loop is CASSIAAYNGQFF. CDR3 DNA sequence: TGTGCCAGTAGTATAGCGGCCTACAATGGGCAGTTCTTC.